These T cell receptor beta chains were read from a single sample in a study of shared clonotypes between healthy human individuals. Profiled with immunoSEQ multiplex PCR; TCRdb holds only in-frame clones, not every one. Of roughly 170,000 clones listed, about 68% are singletons. The material sequenced was memory CD4+ T cells sorted from blood. These TCRs come from a man younger than 40 in good health. The CDR3 runs from the conserved cysteine through the conserved F or W. For some rows the clone size is stated as once, few or many, or as a class when expanded; others skip it.

TRBV5-1,TRBJ1-1,-,CASSLGSSVNTEAFF
TRBV10-1,TRBJ2-2,-,CASSESGRALGELFF
TRBV27,TRBJ2-1,few,CASSSEQFF
TRBV5-5,TRBJ1-4,-,CASAPGQGKYEKLFF
TRBV11-2,TRBJ2-2,-,CASSLVVPSGTNTGELFF
TRBV5-1,TRBJ2-4,few,CASSSGAAKNIQYF
TRBV9,TRBJ2-7,few,CASSPEARYSYEQYF
TRBV7-9,TRBJ2-1,-,CASSLGGGRRGNEQFF
TRBV6-6,TRBJ1-5,-,CASSYSGINQPQHF
TRBV5-4,TRBJ2-4,-,CASSRLNLRQPTKNIQYF
TRBV29-1,TRBJ2-3,-,CSARTGTSTDTQYF
TRBV6-1,TRBJ2-7,-,CASSGRQREVEQYF
TRBV28,TRBJ2-1,-,CASSTGLAGTGYNEQFF
TRBV6-1,TRBJ2-5,few,CASSTVETQYF
TRBV18,TRBJ2-2,-,CASSPQAPGSGTGELFF
TRBV5-4,TRBJ2-7,-,CASATLDRDRGLSYEQYF
TRBV28,TRBJ1-2,-,CASSFGAGYGYTF
TRBV14,TRBJ1-2,once,CASSQGGAANYGYTF
TRBV9,TRBJ2-3,-,CASSVVDFSDTQYF
TRBV10-3,TRBJ1-4,many,CAISESDEKLFF
TRBV27,TRBJ1-2,-,CASSFFQGTGLNYGYTF
TRBV2,TRBJ2-7,-,CASSNRGQHEQYF